In its sample, the clone carrying this TCR beta chain was seen once. The assay was immunoSEQ multiplex PCR, and TCRdb's table has in-frame clones only and misses some. The repertoire has more than 400,000 clones, 80% to 90% of them found once; the top ten carry approximately 2.9%. The CDR3 runs to 13 residues. The germline CDR1 and CDR2 sequences are SGHRS and YFSETQ. Trimming stripped 3 bases from V and 7 bases from J, with 13 bases between. The source of the sample is a study of blood T cell repertoires in COVID-19. Looking at the study overall: Researchers got acute and convalescent COVID-19 samples from the United States, Italy and Spain. T cells, B-cell-depleted T cells, or PBMCs supplied cDNA or gDNA.

The material sequenced was peripheral blood. The source is a human donor in a cohort sampled during active COVID-19. The chain uses TRBV5-1 and TRBJ1-1, with D possibly TRBD1 on 6 matching bases. The CDR3 DNA reads TGCGCCAGCAGCTCGGGGGGGACACTTGAAGCTTTCTTT. Its protein is CASSSGGTLEAFF.